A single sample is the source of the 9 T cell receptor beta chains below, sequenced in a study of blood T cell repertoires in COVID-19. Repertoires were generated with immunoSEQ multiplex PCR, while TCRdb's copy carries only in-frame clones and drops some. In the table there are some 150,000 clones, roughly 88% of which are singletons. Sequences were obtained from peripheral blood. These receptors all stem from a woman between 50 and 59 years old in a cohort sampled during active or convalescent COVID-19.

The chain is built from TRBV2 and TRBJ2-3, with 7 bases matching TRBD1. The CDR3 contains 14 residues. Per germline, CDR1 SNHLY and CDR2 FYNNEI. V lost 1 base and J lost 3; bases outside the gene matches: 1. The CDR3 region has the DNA TGTGCCAGCAGTGAAGACAGGGGTACAGATACGCAGTATTTT. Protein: CASSEDRGTDTQYF.

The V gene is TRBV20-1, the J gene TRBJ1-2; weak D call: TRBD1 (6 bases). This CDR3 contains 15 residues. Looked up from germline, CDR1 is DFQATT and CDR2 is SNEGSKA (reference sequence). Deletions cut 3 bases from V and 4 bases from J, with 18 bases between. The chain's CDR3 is CSASSSDSSGYGYTF. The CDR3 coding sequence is TGCAGTGCTAGTTCTTCGGACAGCTCAGGCTATGGCTACACCTTC.

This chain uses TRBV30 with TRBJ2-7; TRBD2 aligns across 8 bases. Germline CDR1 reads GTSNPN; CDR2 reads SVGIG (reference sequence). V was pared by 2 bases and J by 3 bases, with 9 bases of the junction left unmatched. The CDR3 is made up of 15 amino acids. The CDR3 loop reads CAWSPRTSSRYEQYF. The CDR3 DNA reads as TGTGCCTGGAGTCCCCGGACTAGCTCCCGCTACGAGCAGTACTTC.

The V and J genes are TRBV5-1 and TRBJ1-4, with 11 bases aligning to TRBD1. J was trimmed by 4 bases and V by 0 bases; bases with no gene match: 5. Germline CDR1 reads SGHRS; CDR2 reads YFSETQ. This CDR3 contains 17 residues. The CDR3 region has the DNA TGCGCCAGCAGCTTGGATGGACAGGGGGCTGGTAATGAAAAACTGTTTTTT. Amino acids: CASSLDGQGAGNEKLFF.

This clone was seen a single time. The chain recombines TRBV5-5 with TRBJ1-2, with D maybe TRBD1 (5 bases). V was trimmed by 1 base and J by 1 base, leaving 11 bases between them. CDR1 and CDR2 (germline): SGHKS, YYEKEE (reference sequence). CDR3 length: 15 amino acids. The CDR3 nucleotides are TGTGCCAGCAGCTTGAGTGTGACAGATAACTATGGCTACACCTTC. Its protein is CASSLSVTDNYGYTF.

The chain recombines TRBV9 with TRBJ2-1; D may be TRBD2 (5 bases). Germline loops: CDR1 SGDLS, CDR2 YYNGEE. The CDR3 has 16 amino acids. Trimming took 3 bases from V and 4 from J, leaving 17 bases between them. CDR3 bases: TGTGCCAGCAGCGCCCAGCTAGCTTCGTCTTACAATGAGCAGTTCTTC. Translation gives CASSAQLASSYNEQFF.

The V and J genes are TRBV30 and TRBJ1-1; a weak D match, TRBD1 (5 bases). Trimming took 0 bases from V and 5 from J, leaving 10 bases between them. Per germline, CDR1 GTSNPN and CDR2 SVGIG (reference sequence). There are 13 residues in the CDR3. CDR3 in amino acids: CAWSVVRGTEAFF. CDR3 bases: TGTGCCTGGAGTGTAGTACGGGGGACTGAAGCTTTCTTT.

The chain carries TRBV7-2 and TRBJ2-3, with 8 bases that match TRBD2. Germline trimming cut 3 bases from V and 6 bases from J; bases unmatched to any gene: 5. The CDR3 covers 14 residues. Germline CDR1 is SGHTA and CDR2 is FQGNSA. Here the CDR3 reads CASSFGGGSDTQYF. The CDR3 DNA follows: TGTGCCAGCAGCTTTGGCGGGGGGTCGGATACGCAGTATTTT.

CDR3 nucleotides: TGTGCCAGCAGCACCAGACAGGGGTCAGCTTTCTTT. Amino acids: CASSTRQGSAFF. This chain connects TRBV27 to TRBJ1-1; TRBD1 aligns across 8 bases. This CDR3 spans 12 amino acids. V gave up 6 bases and J gave up 10 bases; unmatched junction bases: 7. CDR1 MNHEY and CDR2 SMNVEV come from the germline V gene (reference sequence).